This T cell receptor beta chain was sequenced in a study of blood T cell repertoires in COVID-19. Overall study: Sites across the United States, Italy and Spain contributed samples from acute and convalescent COVID-19. The cDNA or gDNA used as material had been derived from T cells, B-cell-depleted T cells, or PBMCs.

This clone occurred once. The CDR3 extends over 14 amino acids. V shed 0 bases and J shed 3 bases, with 8 bases lying between them. Germline V gene sequence: CDR1 ENHRY, CDR2 SYGVKD. This study enrolled people aged about 18 to 95 from 24 US geographic areas. Here immunoSEQ multiplex PCR was the method, and the copy in TCRdb shows in-frame clones only, minus some. The repertoire holds roughly 140,000 clones, with over 80% as singletons. The sequence came from a man aged 55 to 70 who had recovered from COVID-19. The sequenced material came from PBMCs or T cells enriched from blood (not recorded which). The V call is TRBV10-3, the J call TRBJ1-1; no definite D call. In DNA, the CDR3 is TGTGCCATCAGTGAGTCGGTGGAGTACACTGAAGCTTTCTTT. It specifies CAISESVEYTEAFF.